This TCR beta chain comes out of a study of T cells expressing NK-cell markers. Each CDR3 protein gets one entry in TCRdb, which reprocessed the 5' RACE reads and gives no DNA. With 450,000 to 600,000 distinct CDR3 sequences in the sample, the ten largest clones hold approximately 3.6%. Germline lookup yields CDR1 LGHNT and CDR2 FRNRAP. The CDR3 is made up of 16 amino acids. The sequenced material came from blood T cells: a sorted CD56 or NKG2C T cell subset, CD4+ or CD8+ T cells, or bulk PBMC T cells (not recorded which). The TCR comes from a man between 18 and 29 years old in good health. This chain uses TRBV12-5 with TRBJ2-7; TCRdb picks TRBD1, but there is no DNA to check that call. CDR3 protein: CASGSRWTANNYEQYF.